This T cell receptor (beta chain) came from a study of blood T cell repertoires in COVID-19. Original methodology: The authors estimated nucleated cell counts from reference gene primer amplification. Here immunoSEQ multiplex PCR was the method, and the copy in TCRdb shows in-frame clones only, minus some. The D gene and trimming were derived from the DNA, and the V and J assignments and clone size from that table. The data hold 160,000 or so clones, with around 80% observed a single time. Participants were aged about 18 to 100 years, lived in roughly 23 US areas, and enrolled virtually. Donors in Cohort 3 who had recovered were those with two negative PCRs, healthcare professional clearance, or resolution of their symptoms. The sample comprised PBMCs or T cells enriched from blood (not recorded which). The receptor was derived from a woman aged 45-59 years who had recovered from COVID-19.

The CDR3 DNA reads as TGTGCCAGCAGGATACAGGGAATGAACACTGAAGCTTTCTTT. Translating gives CASRIQGMNTEAFF. This chain links TRBV28 with TRBJ1-1; perhaps TRBD1 as D (6 bases). Germline CDR1 is MDHEN and CDR2 is SYDVKM. This CDR3 contains 14 residues. Trimming pared 6 bases from V and 0 bases from J, leaving 11 bases between.